The clone carrying this T cell receptor (beta chain) appeared a few times. This specimen belongs to a study of blood T cells in healthy people across ages. The authors drew about 9.5 milliliters of peripheral blood from each donor. Together with a sample-barcoded 5' primer, a J-beta primer mix was included in a second PCR lasting about 7 to 11 cycles. The template-switch adaptor was a 5' adaptor with 12 random nucleotides. It tagged each cDNA molecule. Using its own MiXCR run on the 5' RACE reads, TCRdb lists one record per CDR3 protein. There are fewer than 950,000 distinct CDR3 sequences in the sample; about 53% occur only once, and roughly 40% lies in the top ten. Trimming took off 4 bases at V and 2 bases at J, with 13 bases between the two ends. CDR1 SGHRS and CDR2 YFSETQ come from the germline V gene. CDR3 length equals 14 residues.

The sample was blood. The origin of this receptor is an elderly man in good health. The chain couples TRBV5-1 to TRBJ2-7; weak D call: TRBD2 (5 bases). The CDR3 loop is CASSVGGLTYEQYF. CDR3 nucleotides: TGCGCCAGCAGCGTCGGCGGGCTAACCTACGAGCAGTACTTC.